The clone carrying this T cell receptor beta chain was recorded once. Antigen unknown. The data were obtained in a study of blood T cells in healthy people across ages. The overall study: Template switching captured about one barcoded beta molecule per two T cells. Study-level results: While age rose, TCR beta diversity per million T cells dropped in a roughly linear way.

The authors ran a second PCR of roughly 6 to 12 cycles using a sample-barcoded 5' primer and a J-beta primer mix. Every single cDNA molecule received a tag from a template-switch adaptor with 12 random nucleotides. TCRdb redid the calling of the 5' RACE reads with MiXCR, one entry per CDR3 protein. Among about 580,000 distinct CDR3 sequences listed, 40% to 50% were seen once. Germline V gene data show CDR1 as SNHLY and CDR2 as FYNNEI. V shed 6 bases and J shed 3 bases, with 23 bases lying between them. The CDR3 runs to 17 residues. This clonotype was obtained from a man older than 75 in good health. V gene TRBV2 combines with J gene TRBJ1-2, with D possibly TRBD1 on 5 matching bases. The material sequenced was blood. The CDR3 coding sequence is TGTGCCAGCAGCGGCCGGGACCTCGTTAGCCCGTACTATGGCTACACCTTC. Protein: CASSGRDLVSPYYGYTF. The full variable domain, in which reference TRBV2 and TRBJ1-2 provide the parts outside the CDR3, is EPEVTQTPSHQVTQMGQEVILRCVPISNHLYFYWYRQILGQKVEFLVSFYNNEISEKSEIFDDQFSVERPDGSNFTLKIRSTKLEDSAMYFCASSGRDLVSPYYGYTFGSGTRLTVV.